This T cell receptor beta chain appears in the sequencing data of a study of shared clonotypes between healthy human individuals. Study-wide points: Sharing across four donors was highest in naive CD4 (roughly 5%) and lowest in memory CD8 (about 0.4%).

A note on this clone: Its antigen is unknown.

Deep-level settings were used for running the assay. Here immunoSEQ multiplex PCR was the method, and the copy in TCRdb shows in-frame clones only, minus some. The table records over 1.4 million clones, approximately 96% of them present only once. V shed 2 bases, J shed 5 bases, and the junction held 7 bases outside the gene matches. Germline-derived CDR1 and CDR2 are KGHSH and LQKENI. There are 15 residues in the CDR3. The J gene is TRBJ2-3, the V gene TRBV18; 7 bases are shared with TRBD1. This sequence originates from a man aged 25 to 45 in good health. The sequencing sample was made of naive CD4+ T cells sorted from blood. The subset: CD45RA+ positively selected. The chain's CDR3 is CASSPVGGPGDTQYF. In DNA, the CDR3 is TGTGCCAGCTCACCAGTAGGGGGCCCGGGAGATACGCAGTATTTT.